This TCR beta chain was recorded in a study of T cell responses to AZD1222 COVID-19 vaccine. Overall study results and limits: Two doses of AZD1222 preceded a rise in Spike-specific TCR breadth and depth.

TCRdb's copy holds only in-frame clones and misses some; the assay was immunoSEQ multiplex PCR. The table lists some 150,000 clones, around 90% of them singletons. As regards this clone: Its specificity is unknown.

This CDR3 spans 16 amino acids. The germline V gene encodes CDR1 LGHNA and CDR2 YNFKEQ. V lost 4 bases to trimming and J lost 5 bases; unmatched junction nucleotides: 13. The V call is TRBV4-2, the J call TRBJ1-2; 7 bases fit TRBD1. Sequenced material: peripheral blood, taken on day 0 of AZD1222 vaccination. The clonotype was recovered from an adult in good health. Written as DNA, the CDR3 is TGTGCCAGCAGCCGAGTCACAGGGGCCACTTCTTATGGCTACACCTTC. Translated, it gives CASSRVTGATSYGYTF.